The clone carrying this T cell receptor beta chain was detected a few times. Its cognate antigen is unknown. The data originate from a study of identical twins. Study results and limitations: In cord blood, abundant beta clonotypes had fewer insertions; memory showed no trend.

J lost 0 bases, V lost 6 bases, and 5 bases had no gene match. Germline lookup yields CDR1 SNHLY and CDR2 FYNNEI. The CDR3 totals 15 residues. MiXCR, applied by TCRdb to the 5' RACE reads, yields one record per CDR3 protein. This sample has just under 550,000 distinct CDR3 sequences, with around 15% found just once. These same records also appear under a second study, on yellow fever vaccine responses in identical twins. From that report: The authors reported partly convergent, partly personalized vaccine responses in identical twins.

Sample: CD4+ T cells sorted from blood. The J gene is TRBJ2-1, the V gene TRBV2; TRBD1 matches 7 bases. This TCR was recovered from a woman aged 18 to 35 in good health. Here the CDR3 DNA reads TGTGCCAGCAGGGCGACAGGGTTCTCCTACAATGAGCAGTTCTTC. Translating it yields CASRATGFSYNEQFF.